The rows below give T cell receptor beta chains drawn from one sample of a study of T cell repertoires in MIS-A myocarditis. Generated by immunoSEQ multiplex PCR, the TCRdb table keeps only in-frame clones and is missing some. The table lists more than 14,000 clones, 74% of them singletons. Sequencing was done on a sample of left ventricle heart tissue obtained at autopsy. The receptors derive from a man in his late teens or twenties with fulminant myocarditis from multisystem inflammatory syndrome in adults (MIS-A) after COVID-19. Both conserved end residues are part of each CDR3. Fields, in order: J gene, V gene, D gene, CDR3 protein. A D gene is named only where the DNA matches it firmly.

J: TRBJ2-2
V: TRBV5-1
D: .
CDR3: CASSRGAGTGELFF

J: TRBJ1-5
V: TRBV18
D: .
CDR3: CASSPQSNQPQHF

J: TRBJ2-7
V: TRBV4-2
D: .
CDR3: CASSSRDGAPYEQYF

J: TRBJ1-2
V: TRBV3-1/TRBV3-2
D: .
CDR3: CASSQMGNGYTF

J: TRBJ1-1
V: TRBV27
D: TRBD1
CDR3: CASSPGGTNTEAFF

J: TRBJ1-4
V: TRBV7-9
D: .
CDR3: CASSPGQYATNEKLFF

J: TRBJ2-5
V: TRBV6-5
D: .
CDR3: CASSPPGRTQYF

J: TRBJ2-3
V: TRBV10-3
D: .
CDR3: CAISESKTSFLTDTQYF

J: TRBJ2-3
V: TRBV5-1
D: .
CDR3: CASSLGEVTDTQYF

J: TRBJ2-3
V: TRBV6-1
D: TRBD1
CDR3: CASSEGTGGADTQYF

J: TRBJ2-7
V: TRBV10-2
D: TRBD2
CDR3: CASTPNSGGQVFDYEQYF

J: TRBJ2-3
V: TRBV2
D: .
CDR3: CASSDGVRLSTDTQYF

J: TRBJ2-2
V: TRBV7-3
D: TRBD2
CDR3: CASSKRSGSGNTGELFF

J: TRBJ2-5
V: TRBV7-2
D: .
CDR3: CASSLVGLQETQYF

J: TRBJ2-2
V: TRBV2
D: .
CDR3: CASSAGIGAGELFF

J: TRBJ2-1
V: TRBV19
D: .
CDR3: CASSLYNEQFF

J: TRBJ2-3
V: TRBV10-3
D: TRBD2
CDR3: CAISDSGLAGGAPWTQYF

J: TRBJ2-2
V: TRBV11-3
D: .
CDR3: CASSWTTSTGELFF

J: TRBJ1-3
V: TRBV4-3
D: TRBD1
CDR3: CASSPGTGALSGNTIYF